The 19 T cell receptor beta chains presented below share a single source sample, sequenced in a study of blood T cell repertoires in COVID-19. Sequencing used immunoSEQ multiplex PCR; TCRdb keeps in-frame clones, though not all of them. The sample has about 130,000 clones; approximately 81% are singletons. Sequenced sample: peripheral blood. The receptors were sampled from a woman aged 30 to 39 who had recovered from COVID-19.

This rearrangement joins TRBV12-3 or TRBV12-4 to TRBJ2-3, with D unresolved. Trimming pared 0 bases from V and 1 base from J, leaving 2 bases between. CDR3 size: 13 residues. DNA of the CDR3: TGTGCCAGCAGTTTAGCCGGCACAGATACGCAGTATTTT. Protein sequence: CASSLAGTDTQYF.

V and J are TRBV12-3 or TRBV12-4 and TRBJ2-5; TRBD2 might be the D (5 bases). Between the trimmed V and J ends, which lost 7 bases and 2 bases, there was a span of 11 bases. This CDR3 has 13 residues. This chain's CDR3 is CASIGPGQETQYF. In nucleotides, the CDR3 is TGTGCCAGCATAGGGCCGGGGCAAGAGACCCAGTACTTC.

The chain combines TRBV11-2 with TRBJ2-5; tentative D call: TRBD2 (7 bases). V lost 5 bases and J 2 bases, leaving 15 bases between the germline ends. Germline loops: CDR1 SGHAT, CDR2 FQNNGV. CDR3 length: 15 amino acids. The CDR3 DNA sequence: TGTGCCAGCAGCCGAGGGGGAGGGGGACAAGAGACCCAGTACTTC. Encoded protein: CASSRGGGGQETQYF.

V usage is TRBV19 and J usage is TRBJ2-2; D may be TRBD1 (6 bases). Germline values: CDR1 LNHDA, CDR2 SQIVND (reference sequence). Trimming took 5 bases from V and 2 from J, leaving 12 bases between them. The length of the CDR3 is 15 residues. The CDR3 coding sequence is TGTGCCAGTAGTTGGGGGACAAGTAACACCGGGGAGCTGTTTTTT. Translated, it gives CASSWGTSNTGELFF.

This clone has just a few counts. The V and J genes are TRBV18 and TRBJ1-4; no clear D gene. V dropped 4 bases and J dropped 3 bases, with 12 bases sitting between them. This CDR3 comprises 15 residues. In germline, CDR1 is KGHSH, CDR2 LQKENI. The CDR3 spells CASSLKDLANEKLFF. In DNA form, the CDR3 reads TGTGCCAGCTCACTTAAAGACTTAGCTAATGAAAAACTGTTTTTT.

The chain has TRBV18 and TRBJ2-7; D possibly corresponds to TRBD1 (5 bases). The V gene's germline CDR1 is KGHSH and CDR2 LQKENI. The length of the CDR3 is 14 residues. V lost 6 bases, J lost 2 bases, and 14 bases lay in between. The chain's CDR3 is CASSQGESPYEQYF. The CDR3 nucleotides are TGTGCCAGCTCCCAGGGTGAGTCCCCCTACGAGCAGTACTTC.

The V call is TRBV24-1, the J call TRBJ2-1, with 14 bases identical to TRBD2. The germline V gene has CDR1 KGHDR and CDR2 SFDVKD. CDR3 size: 15 residues. Germline trimming cut 4 bases from V and 9 bases from J; bases unmatched to any gene: 4. The CDR3 region is CATSDPGTSGSEQFF. CDR3 sequence (DNA): TGTGCCACCAGTGACCCCGGGACTAGCGGGAGTGAGCAGTTCTTC.

The J gene is TRBJ2-7, the V gene TRBV27; 8 bases fit TRBD1. The germline gives CDR1 MNHEY, CDR2 SMNVEV (reference sequence). Unmatched junction bases numbered 8, after V lost 6 bases and J lost 1 base. This CDR3 is 15 amino acids long. CDR3 amino acids: CASRRGQGFSYEQYF. Here the CDR3 DNA reads TGTGCCAGCAGAAGAGGACAGGGATTTTCCTACGAGCAGTACTTC.

A single count supports this clone. This chain uses TRBV6-7 with TRBJ1-5; 8 bases fit TRBD1. TRBV6-7 counts as an open reading frame of uncertain function. This CDR3 contains 17 residues. V lost 0 bases and J lost 4; bases outside the gene matches: 8. CDR3 in amino acids: CASSYSPGQDFNQPQHF. The CDR3 DNA reads as TGTGCCAGCAGTTACTCCCCGGGACAGGATTTTAATCAGCCCCAGCATTTT.

This clone turned up a few times. V and J are TRBV3-1 (or the pseudogene TRBV3-2) and TRBJ2-7, with D unresolved. The CDR3 is 14 amino acids. Trimming removed 2 bases from V and 7 bases from J, with 15 bases in between. The germline V gene encodes CDR1 LGHDT and CDR2 YNNKEL (reference sequence). The CDR3 protein is CASSQKATGREQYF. The CDR3 nucleotides read TGTGCCAGCAGCCAAAAAGCAACGGGTCGAGAGCAGTACTTC.

The chain links TRBV15 to TRBJ2-1; TRBD2 might be the D (5 bases). There are 14 residues in the CDR3. CDR1 LNHNV and CDR2 YYDKDF come from the germline V gene (reference sequence). Deletions cut 3 bases from V and 7 bases from J, with 13 bases between. Here the CDR3 DNA reads TGTGCCACCAGCAGTCGGACTCCTTCGAATGAGCAGTTCTTC. It translates to CATSSRTPSNEQFF.

The CDR3 loop reads CASSLSTGTYGYTF. The CDR3 DNA sequence: TGTGCCAGCAGTCTATCCACAGGGACCTATGGCTACACCTTC. The V gene is TRBV6-5, the J gene TRBJ1-2, with D possibly TRBD1 on 6 matching bases. The V gene's germline CDR1 is MNHEY and CDR2 SVGAGI. V lost 5 bases and J lost 4, with 14 bases in between. The CDR3 is made up of 14 amino acids.

The chain links TRBV2 to TRBJ2-5; the D gene is possibly TRBD2 (5 bases). CDR1 and CDR2 from the germline V gene are SNHLY and FYNNEI. The germline V and J ends were trimmed by 1 base and 3 bases, with 12 bases remaining between them. There are 15 residues in the CDR3. This chain's CDR3 is CASSEDRTGKETQYF. The CDR3 DNA follows: TGTGCCAGCAGTGAAGACCGGACTGGAAAAGAGACCCAGTACTTC.

The CDR3 DNA reads as TGTGCCAGCAGCCCCGGGACTGGGGGTGAAAAACTGTTTTTT. It encodes CASSPGTGGEKLFF. This sequence joins TRBV3-1 (or the pseudogene TRBV3-2) and TRBJ1-4; D may be TRBD1 (5 bases). The germline V and J ends were trimmed by 4 bases and 7 bases, with 13 bases remaining between them. The germline V gene encodes CDR1 LGHDT and CDR2 YNNKEL (reference sequence). The CDR3 has 14 amino acids.

This chain links TRBV27 with TRBJ1-1; maybe TRBD1 (5 bases). Per germline, CDR1 MNHEY and CDR2 SMNVEV (reference sequence). The CDR3 is 16 residues long. V was clipped by 2 bases and J by 0 bases, with 13 bases between them. The CDR3 DNA is TGTGCCAGCAGTTTAGACAGAAGCGTGCTGAACACTGAAGCTTTCTTT. Amino acids: CASSLDRSVLNTEAFF.

By share of the sample, this clone is medium-sized. This chain uses TRBV11-2 with TRBJ1-4; a possible D gene is TRBD1 (6 bases). The CDR3 is 16 residues long. V was clipped by 4 bases and J by 8 bases, with 20 bases between them. Germline lookup yields CDR1 SGHAT and CDR2 FQNNGV. CDR3 bases: TGTGCCAGCAGCTCTCGGAGGGGGGAGGGAGGAGAAAAACTGTTTTTT. This encodes CASSSRRGEGGEKLFF.

This clone showed up many times. The chain combines TRBV6-2 or TRBV6-3 with TRBJ2-7, with a weak D call TRBD2 (6 bases). Germline V CDR1 and CDR2: MNHEY, SVGEGT. This CDR3 region has 14 residues. V lost 2 bases, J lost 1 base, and 9 bases lay in between. The CDR3, as DNA: TGTGCCAGCAGTTACGACAGCGGGTCCTACGAGCAGTACTTC. Amino acid sequence: CASSYDSGSYEQYF.

This clone has only a few counts. The gene calls are TRBV11-2 and TRBJ1-1; 8 nucleotides line up with TRBD1. Germline CDR1 is SGHAT and CDR2 is FQNNGV. CDR3 length equals 16 residues. V shed 8 bases and J 4 bases; nucleotides not matched to a gene: 15. CDR3 loop: CASGQRLQGDGTEAFF. The CDR3 coding sequence is TGTGCCAGCGGGCAGCGACTACAGGGGGATGGCACTGAAGCTTTCTTT.

CDR3 amino acids: CASSLSGVSTDTQYF. CDR3 sequence (DNA): TGTGCCAGCAGTTTATCAGGGGTCTCCACAGATACGCAGTATTTT. The chain carries TRBV2 and TRBJ2-3, with TRBD1 as a possible D gene (6 bases). Trimming removed 5 bases from V and 2 bases from J, with 14 bases in between. The CDR3 is made up of 15 amino acids. CDR1 and CDR2 (germline): SNHLY, FYNNEI.